The 21 T cell receptor beta chains below were found in one sample sequenced in a study of patients and donors after allogeneic stem cell transplantation. From the RT-PCR reads, TCRdb called clonotypes with MiXCR, one entry per CDR3 protein. The sample has about a million distinct CDR3 sequences, under 20% seen once. The sample comprised blood, either unsorted or a sorted T cell fraction (not recorded which). These receptors were obtained from a human donor who was either an allogeneic HSCT recipient or a stem cell or donor lymphocyte infusion donor (not recorded which). It is not recorded whose cells these are; they may come from a transplant donor.

This clonotype has more than one count but fewer than ten. The DNA for the CDR3 is TGTGCCATCAGCGCTGTTCTCAGGGGCACAAACACTGAAGCTTTCTTT. As protein: CAISAVLRGTNTEAFF. V and J are TRBV10-3 and TRBJ1-1; D is perhaps TRBD1 (6 bases). This CDR3 region has 16 residues. The V gene's germline CDR1 is ENHRY and CDR2 SYGVKD. Trimming pared 6 bases from V and 2 bases from J, leaving 19 bases between.

V and J are TRBV12-5 and TRBJ2-1; TRBD2 aligns across 11 bases. CDR3 size: 16 residues. Germline CDR1 reads LGHNT; CDR2 reads FRNRAP. J gave up 13 bases and V 0 bases, and 11 bases lay outside the gene matches. The CDR3 nucleotides are TGTGCTAGTGGTTTGGTTTTAGGACTAGCGGGTACGGGCCAGTTCTTC. This encodes CASGLVLGLAGTGQFF.

The chain is built from TRBV5-1 and TRBJ2-5, with D possibly TRBD1 on 6 matching bases. Trimming removed 3 bases from V and 5 bases from J, with 17 bases in between. From germline, CDR1 is SGHRS and CDR2 YFSETQ. CDR3 length: 15 amino acids. The CDR3 DNA reads as TGCGCCAGCAGCTCTGGCTTCAGGGGCGTGGAGACCCAGTACTTC. Its protein product is CASSSGFRGVETQYF. The full variable domain, completed using reference TRBV5-1 and TRBJ2-5, is KAGVTQTPRYLIKTRGQQVTLSCSPISGHRSVSWYQQTPGQGLQFLFEYFSETQRNKGNFPGRFSGRQFSNSRSEMNVSTLELGDSALYLCASSSGFRGVETQYFGPGTRLLVL.

The V call is TRBV9, the J call TRBJ2-2, with 7 bases lining up with TRBD2. Germline V lookup: CDR1 SGDLS, CDR2 YYNGEE. The CDR3 runs 15 residues. The trim removed 0 bases at V and 4 bases at J, leaving 3 bases unmatched. The CDR3 nucleotides are TGTGCCAGCAGCGTAGTTGCTAGCGGCACCGGGGAGCTGTTTTTT. This encodes CASSVVASGTGELFF. Filled out from reference TRBV9 and TRBJ2-2, the complete variable domain reads DSGVTQTPKHLITATGQRVTLRCSPRSGDLSVYWYQQSLDQGLQFLIQYYNGEERAKGNILERFSAQQFPDLHSELNLSSLELGDSALYFCASSVVASGTGELFFGEGSRLTVL.

This clonotype showed up just a few times. The chain couples TRBV5-6 to TRBJ2-3, with TRBD2 matching 10 bases. Trimming cost V 1 base and J 6 bases; bases outside gene matches: 11. This CDR3 has 17 residues. Germline loops: CDR1 SGHDT, CDR2 YYEEEE. The CDR3 bases are TGTGCCAGCAGCTTGTGGAGCGGGAGGGCCCGTAGGGATACGCAGTATTTT. This translates into CASSLWSGRARRDTQYF.

The rearrangement links TRBV7-2 to TRBJ1-2, with D unresolved. Germline V CDR1 and CDR2: SGHTA, FQGNSA. The CDR3 is made up of 13 amino acids. Trimming cost V 5 bases and J 11 bases, with 18 bases left between them. The CDR3 region has the DNA TGTGCCAGCAGCCGAGGATTGGGCGAGGTGTACACCTTC. Its protein is CASSRGLGEVYTF.

The rearrangement links TRBV6-2 or TRBV6-3 to TRBJ2-7; 8 bases map to TRBD2. Germline values: CDR1 MNHEY, CDR2 SVGEGT. J gave up 2 bases and V 6 bases, and 6 bases lay outside the gene matches. The CDR3 is made up of 14 amino acids. The CDR3: CASSDPGGAYEQYF. The DNA of the CDR3 is TGTGCCAGCAGCGATCCGGGGGGGGCCTACGAGCAGTACTTC.

This clonotype appeared a few times. The V call is TRBV12-3 or TRBV12-4, the J call TRBJ2-4; D may be TRBD2 (7 bases). This CDR3 region has 17 residues. V was trimmed by 5 bases and J by 8 bases, leaving 25 bases between them. This CDR3 is CASSVGSGGGGLDIQYF. CDR3 DNA: TGTGCCAGCAGTGTAGGCTCTGGAGGGGGGGGGTTGGACATTCAGTACTTC.

This chain links TRBV20-1 with TRBJ1-5; D gene ambiguous. Between the trimmed V and J ends, which lost 3 bases and 1 base, there was a span of 13 bases. Per the germline V gene, CDR1 is DFQATT and CDR2 is SNEGSKA (reference sequence). CDR3 length: 15 amino acids. The CDR3 sequence: CSARAAAYSNQPQHF. In nucleotides, the CDR3 is TGCAGTGCTAGGGCCGCAGCCTACAGCAATCAGCCCCAGCATTTT.

The V call is TRBV6-2 or TRBV6-3, the J call TRBJ1-5, with 7 bases fitting TRBD1. Per the germline V gene, CDR1 is MNHEY and CDR2 is SVGEGT. This CDR3 contains 16 residues. Trimming cost V 6 bases and J 5 bases; bases outside gene matches: 13. The CDR3 here is CASRQPPTGRYQPQHF. The CDR3 nucleotides are TGTGCCAGCAGACAACCTCCGACAGGGAGGTATCAGCCCCAGCATTTT.

The chain combines TRBV29-1 with TRBJ2-7, with TRBD1 matching 10 bases. CDR1 is SQVTM and CDR2 is ANQGSEA in the germline V gene. The CDR3 is 13 amino acids. The V and J ends lost 7 bases and 4 bases, in that order; junction bases with no gene match: 7. DNA of the CDR3: TGCAGCGCAAGGGACAGGGGCATGTACGAGCAGTACTTC. It translates to CSARDRGMYEQYF.

The table lists this clonotype with a few counts. The chain links TRBV7-6 to TRBJ2-1; D is ambiguous. Looked up from germline, CDR1 is SGHVS and CDR2 is FNYEAQ. There are 17 residues in the CDR3. Trimming took 0 bases from V and 1 from J, leaving 13 bases between them. The CDR3 DNA reads TGTGCCAGCAGCTTAGCCGTCTCGCTGATATCCTACAATGAGCAGTTCTTC. This codes for CASSLAVSLISYNEQFF.

This chain connects TRBV15 to TRBJ2-7; D call uncertain. Germline V gene sequence: CDR1 LNHNV, CDR2 YYDKDF (reference sequence). The ends were cut back, 4 bases at V and 3 bases at J, with 10 bases in the middle. The CDR3 has 13 amino acids. The CDR3 region has the DNA TGTGCCACCAGCATGGGGTGGAACTACGAGCAGTACTTC. It codes for CATSMGWNYEQYF.

This rearrangement joins TRBV6-2 or TRBV6-3 to TRBJ1-3, with D tentatively TRBD1 (5 bases). CDR1 is MNHEY, CDR2 SVGEGT, per germline. The V end lost 5 bases, the J end lost 0 bases, and 8 bases lay between the germline ends. The CDR3 is 14 amino acids. The CDR3, as DNA: TGTGCCAGCAGTGGGGGATTCTCTGGAAACACCATATATTTT. Translation: CASSGGFSGNTIYF.

This clonotype came up a few times. V usage is TRBV6-1 and J usage is TRBJ2-1, with 12 bases aligning to TRBD2. The CDR3 extends over 16 amino acids. Trimming took 6 bases from V and 7 from J; bases not matched to a gene: 10. CDR1 and CDR2 from the germline V gene are MNHNS and SASEGT. The chain's CDR3 is CASSRLAGGPSNEQFF. The CDR3 DNA reads as TGTGCCAGCAGCCGCCTAGCGGGAGGGCCTTCAAATGAGCAGTTCTTC.

V is TRBV21-1 and J is TRBJ2-5; TRBD1 is the table's D call and was not checked against the DNA. TRBV21-1 is given as a pseudogene. The CDR3 contains 17 residues. The CDR3 loop reads CASSYTQGGGGEETQYF. The DNA of the CDR3 is TGTGCCAGCAGCTATACCCAAGGTGGCGGGGGAGAAGAGACCCAGTACTTC.

The rearrangement joins TRBV4-1 to TRBJ2-7; D ambiguous. Between the trimmed V and J ends, which lost 1 base and 5 bases, there was a span of 6 bases. CDR3 size: 12 residues. Germline CDR1 and CDR2: MGHRA and YSYEKL. The CDR3 sequence is CASSQAGDEQYF. CDR3 DNA: TGCGCCAGCAGCCAAGCCGGTGACGAGCAGTACTTC.

This clonotype was seen more than once but under ten times. V is TRBV20-1 and J is TRBJ1-1, with D perhaps TRBD1 (5 bases). Germline V gene lookup returns CDR1 DFQATT and CDR2 SNEGSKA (reference sequence). The CDR3 is 14 residues long. V was cut by 4 bases and J by 0 bases, with 12 bases left in between. In nucleotides, the CDR3 is TGCAGTGCTACCCGACAGATTATGAACACTGAAGCTTTCTTT. It codes for CSATRQIMNTEAFF.

The chain joins TRBV5-6 to TRBJ1-4; no clear D. The V gene lost 0 bases and the J gene lost 8 bases, with 11 bases spanning the gap. Germline CDR1 reads SGHDT; CDR2 reads YYEEEE. This CDR3 comprises 14 residues. In DNA, the CDR3 is TGTGCCAGCAGCTTGGCGGGGAGTTGGGAAAAACTGTTTTTT. This translates into CASSLAGSWEKLFF.

The chain couples TRBV2 to TRBJ2-2; D is unresolved. V lost 5 bases, J lost 0 bases, and 7 bases lay in between. Germline-derived CDR1 and CDR2 are SNHLY and FYNNEI. CDR3 size: 14 residues. CDR3 nucleotides: TGTGCCAGCAGTTGGGCACCGAACACCGGGGAGCTGTTTTTT. Amino acids: CASSWAPNTGELFF.

The rearrangement links TRBV14 to TRBJ2-5, with D perhaps TRBD1 (5 bases). Germline V gives CDR1 SGHDN, CDR2 FVKESK. CDR3 length: 14 residues. The V end was cut by 3 bases, the J end by 0 bases, with 8 bases between. The CDR3 region is CASSQRQYQETQYF. For the CDR3, the DNA is TGTGCCAGCAGCCAGCGACAGTACCAAGAGACCCAGTACTTC.